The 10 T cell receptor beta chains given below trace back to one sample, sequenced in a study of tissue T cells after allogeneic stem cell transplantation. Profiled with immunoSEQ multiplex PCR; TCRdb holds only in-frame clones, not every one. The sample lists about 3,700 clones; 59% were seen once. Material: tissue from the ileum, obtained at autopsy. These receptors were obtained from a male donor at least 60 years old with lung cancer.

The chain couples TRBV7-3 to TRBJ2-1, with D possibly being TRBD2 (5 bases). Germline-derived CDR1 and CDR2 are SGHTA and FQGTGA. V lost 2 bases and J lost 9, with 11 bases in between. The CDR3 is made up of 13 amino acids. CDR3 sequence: CASSLGPSGEQFF. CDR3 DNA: TGTGCCAGCAGCTTAGGTCCAAGCGGTGAGCAGTTCTTC. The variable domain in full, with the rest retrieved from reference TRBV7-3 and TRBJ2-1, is GAGVSQTPSNKVTEKGKYVELRCDPISGHTALYWYRQSLGQGPEFLIYFQGTGAADDSGLPNDRFFAVRPEGSVSTLKIQRTERGDSAVYLCASSLGPSGEQFFGPGTRLTVL.

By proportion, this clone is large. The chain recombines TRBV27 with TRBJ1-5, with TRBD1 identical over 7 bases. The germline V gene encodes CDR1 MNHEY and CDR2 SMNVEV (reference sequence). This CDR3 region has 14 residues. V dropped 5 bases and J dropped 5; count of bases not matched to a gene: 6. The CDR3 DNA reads TGTGCCAGCAGTCTAGGACAGGCTCATCAGCCCCAGCATTTT. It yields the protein CASSLGQAHQPQHF.

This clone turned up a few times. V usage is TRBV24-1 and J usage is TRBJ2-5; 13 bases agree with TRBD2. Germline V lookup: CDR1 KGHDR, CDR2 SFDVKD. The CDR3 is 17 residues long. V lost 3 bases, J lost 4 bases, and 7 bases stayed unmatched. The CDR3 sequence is CATSDVLAGGPGETQYF. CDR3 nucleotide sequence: TGTGCCACCAGTGATGTACTAGCGGGAGGGCCTGGAGAGACCCAGTACTTC.

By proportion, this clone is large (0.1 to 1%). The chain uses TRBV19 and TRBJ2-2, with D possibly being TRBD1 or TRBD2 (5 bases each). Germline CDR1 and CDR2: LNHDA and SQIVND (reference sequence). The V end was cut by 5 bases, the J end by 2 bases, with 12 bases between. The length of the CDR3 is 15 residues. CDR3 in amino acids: CASSPPGDNTGELFF. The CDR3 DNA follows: TGTGCCAGTAGTCCCCCCGGGGACAACACCGGGGAGCTGTTTTTT.

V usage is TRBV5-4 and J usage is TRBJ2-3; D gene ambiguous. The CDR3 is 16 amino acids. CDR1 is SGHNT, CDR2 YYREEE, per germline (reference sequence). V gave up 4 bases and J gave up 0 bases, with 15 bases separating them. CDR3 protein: CASSPQTSLSTDTQYF. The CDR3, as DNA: TGTGCCAGCAGCCCCCAGACAAGCCTTAGCACAGATACGCAGTATTTT.

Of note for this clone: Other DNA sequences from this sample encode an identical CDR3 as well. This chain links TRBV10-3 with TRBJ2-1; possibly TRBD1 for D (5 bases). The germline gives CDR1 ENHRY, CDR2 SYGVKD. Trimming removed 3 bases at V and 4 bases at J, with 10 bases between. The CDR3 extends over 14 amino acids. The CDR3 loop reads CAISERQGYNEQFF. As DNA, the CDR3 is TGTGCCATCAGTGAAAGGCAGGGATACAATGAGCAGTTCTTC.

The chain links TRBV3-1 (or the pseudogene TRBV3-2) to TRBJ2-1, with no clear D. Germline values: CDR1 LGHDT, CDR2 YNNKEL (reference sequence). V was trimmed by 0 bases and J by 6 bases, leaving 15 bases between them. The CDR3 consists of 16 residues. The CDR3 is CASSQDRVVGGNEQFF. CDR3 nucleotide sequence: TGTGCCAGCAGCCAAGATAGGGTGGTAGGCGGCAATGAGCAGTTCTTC.

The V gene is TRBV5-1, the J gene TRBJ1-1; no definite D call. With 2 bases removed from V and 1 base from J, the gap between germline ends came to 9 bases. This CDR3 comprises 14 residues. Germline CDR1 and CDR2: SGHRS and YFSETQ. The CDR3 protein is CASSLNPPNTEAFF. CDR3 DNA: TGCGCCAGCAGCTTAAATCCGCCGAACACTGAAGCTTTCTTT.

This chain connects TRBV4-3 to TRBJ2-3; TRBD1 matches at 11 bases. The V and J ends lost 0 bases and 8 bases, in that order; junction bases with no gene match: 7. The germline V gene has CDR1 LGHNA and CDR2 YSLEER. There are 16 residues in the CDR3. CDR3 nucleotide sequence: TGCGCCAGCAGCCAAGAATCCCCGGGACAGGGGGTTACGCAGTATTTT. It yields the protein CASSQESPGQGVTQYF.

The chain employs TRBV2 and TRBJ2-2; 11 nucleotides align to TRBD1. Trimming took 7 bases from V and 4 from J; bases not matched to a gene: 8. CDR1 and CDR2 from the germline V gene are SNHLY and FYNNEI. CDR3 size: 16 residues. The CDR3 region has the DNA TGTGCCAGCACTGATCCCGGGACAGGGGGCACCGGGGAGCTGTTTTTT. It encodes CASTDPGTGGTGELFF.